What follows describes a single T cell receptor beta chain. This clone was counted a single time. Its specific antigen is unknown. No base quality values were provided; no much bigger clone lies one nucleotide off. The sample's time point label, in plain terms: individuals recovered from natural SARS-CoV-2 infection. The sample is drawn from a study of Ad26.COV2.S vaccination and SARS-CoV-2 variants listed by TCRdb under 2021. About the full investigation: Sequencing of the TCRbeta repertoire served to evaluate the specificity and breadth of SARS-CoV-2-reactive T cell receptors following Ad26.COV2.S vaccination. The TCR-sequenced set comprised about 32 samples: approximately 20 Ad26.COV2.S vaccine recipients, 5 placebo recipients and 8 SARS-CoV-2 convalescent individuals.

The immunoSEQ Assay was the method used to sequence TCRbeta CDR3 regions. After extraction, genomic DNA underwent amplification by bias-controlled multiplex PCR, followed by high-throughput sequencing. Turning to the authors' computational methods: To quantify the absolute abundance of every unique TCRbeta CDR3 region, sequences were collapsed and filtered. T cell fraction was estimated by normalization of TCRbeta template counts to usable DNA, with usable DNA being measured through amplification of reference genes present in all nucleated cells. Repertoire TCRs were annotated as SARS-CoV-2-specific by exact matching of V gene, CDR3 amino acid sequence and J gene to a known reactive TCR set. MIRA supplied the reference SARS-CoV-2 TCR set, which was filtered for enrichment in COVID-19-positive ImmuneCODE repertoires so that public or cross-reactive TCRs were removed. Drawing on the MIRA antigens, annotated TCRs were analysed further at the level of specific ORF or position within ORF. Breadth was defined as annotated unique rearrangements over total unique productive rearrangements; depth was the summed frequency of those rearrangements. Two-sided Wilcoxon rank-sum tests were used to compare TCR breadth between groups. The immuneACCESS repertoire file appears here via TCRdb, limited to in-frame rearrangements. These files lack a portion of the clones; in checked studies, under half of the deficit traces to unresolved V genes, and the cause of the others is not known. The V and J calls and clone size were taken over from that table, and D and trimming were inferred from the DNA. The sample table shows roughly 100,000 clones, and less than 85% are seen once. The top ten clonotypes cover 15% to 20% of the sample.

Overall results and qualifications from the work: It was noted by the authors that total T cell responses may have been underestimated by the TCR breadth and depth analyses. After vaccination, spike-specific CD8+ and CD4+ T cell responses were reported to show substantial breadth. Comparable non-spike TCR breadth was observed between vaccine and placebo recipients, consistent with only spike being contained in the vaccine. Compared with placebo recipients, Ad26.COV2.S recipients showed higher spike-specific TCR breadth (P = 0.0014).

Trimming leaves V shorter by 1 base and J shorter by 4 bases, with the junction holding 8 bases beyond the gene matches. The CDR1 and CDR2 encoded by the germline V gene (reference sequence) are SEHNR and FQNEAQ. The CDR3 spans 17 residues, from the cysteine through the phenylalanine. Only the CDR3 portion is preserved as DNA: 51 bases, with reading frame beginning at the first base. The sequence links TRBV7-9 to TRBJ1-5; TRBD1 aligns with 9 central bases. The sequenced sample was peripheral blood, obtained after recovery from COVID-19. This TCR came from a human donor who had recovered from COVID-19. The DNA reads TGTGCCAGCAGCTTAGTGGGGACAGGGAGTAGGAATCAGCCCCAGCATTTT. Its translation reads: CASSLVGTGSRNQPQHF.